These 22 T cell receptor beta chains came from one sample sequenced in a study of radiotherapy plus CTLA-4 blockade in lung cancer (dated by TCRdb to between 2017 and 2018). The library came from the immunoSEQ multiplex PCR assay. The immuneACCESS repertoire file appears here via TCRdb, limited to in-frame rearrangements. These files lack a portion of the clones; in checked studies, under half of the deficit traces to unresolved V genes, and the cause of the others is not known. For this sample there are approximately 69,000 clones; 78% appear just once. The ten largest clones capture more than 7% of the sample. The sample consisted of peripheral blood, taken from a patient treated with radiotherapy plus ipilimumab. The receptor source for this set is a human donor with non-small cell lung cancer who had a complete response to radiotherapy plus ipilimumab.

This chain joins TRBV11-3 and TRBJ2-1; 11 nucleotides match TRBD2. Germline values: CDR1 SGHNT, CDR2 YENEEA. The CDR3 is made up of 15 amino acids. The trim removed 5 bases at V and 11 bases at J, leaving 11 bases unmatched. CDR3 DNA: TGTGCCAGCAGCCGGGGGGGACTAGCGGCCCAGAAGCAGTTCTTC. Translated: CASSRGGLAAQKQFF.

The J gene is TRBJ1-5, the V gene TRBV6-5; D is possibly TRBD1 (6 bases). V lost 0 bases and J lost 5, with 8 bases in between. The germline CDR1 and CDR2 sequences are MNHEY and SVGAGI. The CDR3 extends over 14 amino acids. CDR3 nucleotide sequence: TGTGCCAGCAGTTACTCGAAGGGGGATCAGCCCCAGCATTTT. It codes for CASSYSKGDQPQHF.

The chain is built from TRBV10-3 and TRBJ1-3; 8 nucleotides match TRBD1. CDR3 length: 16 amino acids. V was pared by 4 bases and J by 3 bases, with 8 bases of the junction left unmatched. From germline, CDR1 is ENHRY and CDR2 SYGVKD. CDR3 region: CAISGQTGASGNTIYF. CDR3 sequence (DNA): TGTGCCATCAGTGGCCAGACAGGGGCAAGTGGAAACACCATATATTTT.

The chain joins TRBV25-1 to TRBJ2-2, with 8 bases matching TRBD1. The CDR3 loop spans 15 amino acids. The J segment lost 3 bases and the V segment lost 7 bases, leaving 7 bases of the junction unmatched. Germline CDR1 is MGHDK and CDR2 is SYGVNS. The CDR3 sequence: CASIGQGAYTGELFF. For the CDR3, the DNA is TGTGCCAGCATCGGGCAGGGGGCTTACACCGGGGAGCTGTTTTTT.

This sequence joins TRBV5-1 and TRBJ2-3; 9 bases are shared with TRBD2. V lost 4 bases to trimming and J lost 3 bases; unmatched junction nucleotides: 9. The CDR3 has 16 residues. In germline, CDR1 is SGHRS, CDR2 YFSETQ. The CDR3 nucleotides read TGCGCCAGCAGCCCCCCCAGAAGCGGGGGGACAGATACGCAGTATTTT. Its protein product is CASSPPRSGGTDTQYF.

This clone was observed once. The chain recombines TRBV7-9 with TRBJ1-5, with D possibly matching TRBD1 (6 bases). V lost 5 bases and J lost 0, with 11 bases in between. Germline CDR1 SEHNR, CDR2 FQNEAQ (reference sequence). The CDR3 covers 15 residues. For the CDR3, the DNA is TGTGCCAGCAGCGCTGGACAGTTTAGCAATCAGCCCCAGCATTTT. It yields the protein CASSAGQFSNQPQHF.

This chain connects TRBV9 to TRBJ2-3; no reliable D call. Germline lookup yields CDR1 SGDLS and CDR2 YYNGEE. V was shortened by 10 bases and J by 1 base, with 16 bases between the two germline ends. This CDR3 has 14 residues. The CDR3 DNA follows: TGTGCCTCACAAAGAACGTTTCGCACAGATACGCAGTATTTT. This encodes CASQRTFRTDTQYF.

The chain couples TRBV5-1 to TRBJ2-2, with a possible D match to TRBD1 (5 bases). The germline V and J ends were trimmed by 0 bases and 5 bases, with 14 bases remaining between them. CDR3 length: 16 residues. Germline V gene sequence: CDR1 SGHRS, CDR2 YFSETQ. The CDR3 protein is CASSLDGYPGTGELFF. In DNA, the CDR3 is TGCGCCAGCAGCTTGGACGGCTACCCAGGGACCGGGGAGCTGTTTTTT.

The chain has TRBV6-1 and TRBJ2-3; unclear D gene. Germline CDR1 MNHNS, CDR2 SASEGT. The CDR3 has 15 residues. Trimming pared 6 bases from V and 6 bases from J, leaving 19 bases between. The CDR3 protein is CASRAYTHGSDTQYF. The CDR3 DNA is TGTGCCAGCAGAGCTTACACTCATGGTTCGGATACGCAGTATTTT.

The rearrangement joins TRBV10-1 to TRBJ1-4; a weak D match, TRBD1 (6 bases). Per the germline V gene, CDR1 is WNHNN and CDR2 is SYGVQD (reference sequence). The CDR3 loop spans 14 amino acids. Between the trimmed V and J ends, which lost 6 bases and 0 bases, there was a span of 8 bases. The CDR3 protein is CASSGTPTNEKLFF. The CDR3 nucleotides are TGCGCCAGCAGCGGGACACCAACTAATGAAAAACTGTTTTTT.

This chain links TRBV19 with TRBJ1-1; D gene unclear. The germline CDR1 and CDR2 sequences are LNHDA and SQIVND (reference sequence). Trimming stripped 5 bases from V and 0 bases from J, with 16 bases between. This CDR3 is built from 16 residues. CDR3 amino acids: CASSLYIPTMNTEAFF. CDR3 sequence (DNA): TGTGCCAGTAGTTTATACATCCCGACCATGAACACTGAAGCTTTCTTT.

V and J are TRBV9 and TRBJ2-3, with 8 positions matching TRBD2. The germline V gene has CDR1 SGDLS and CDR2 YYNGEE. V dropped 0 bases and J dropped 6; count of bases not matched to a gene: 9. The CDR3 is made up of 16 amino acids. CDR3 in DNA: TGTGCCAGCAGCGTAGCGGTAGCGGGGTCTCGGGATACGCAGTATTTT. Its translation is CASSVAVAGSRDTQYF.

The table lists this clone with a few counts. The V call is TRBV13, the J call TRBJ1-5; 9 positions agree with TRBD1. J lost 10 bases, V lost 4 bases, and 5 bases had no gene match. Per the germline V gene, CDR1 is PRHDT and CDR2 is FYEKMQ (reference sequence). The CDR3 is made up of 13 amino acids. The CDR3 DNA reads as TGTGCCAGCAGCTCGGACAGGGGTTTACCCCAGCATTTT. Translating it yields CASSSDRGLPQHF.

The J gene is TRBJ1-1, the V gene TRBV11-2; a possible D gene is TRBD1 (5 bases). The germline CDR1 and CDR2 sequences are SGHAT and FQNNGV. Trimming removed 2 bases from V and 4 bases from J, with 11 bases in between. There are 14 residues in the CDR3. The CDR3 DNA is TGTGCCAGCAGCTTATCTGGGGGTGGCACTGAAGCTTTCTTT. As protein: CASSLSGGGTEAFF.

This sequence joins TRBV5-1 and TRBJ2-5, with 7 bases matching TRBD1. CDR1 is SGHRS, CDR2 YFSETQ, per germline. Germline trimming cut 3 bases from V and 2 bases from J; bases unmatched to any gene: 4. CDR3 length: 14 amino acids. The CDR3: CASSWDSTQETQYF. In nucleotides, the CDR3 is TGCGCCAGCAGCTGGGACAGCACTCAAGAGACCCAGTACTTC.

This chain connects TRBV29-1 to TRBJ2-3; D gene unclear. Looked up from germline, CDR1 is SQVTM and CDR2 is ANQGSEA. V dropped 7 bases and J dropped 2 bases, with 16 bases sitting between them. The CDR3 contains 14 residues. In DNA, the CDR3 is TGCAGCGCTAGACCCCGTAGAGACACAGATACGCAGTATTTT. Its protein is CSARPRRDTDTQYF.

The CDR3 nucleotides are TGTGCCAGTAGTATAGGTAACCTTTACAATGAGCAGTTCTTC. Translation: CASSIGNLYNEQFF. The gene calls are TRBV19 and TRBJ2-1; unclear D gene. The CDR3 is 14 residues long. Germline V lookup: CDR1 LNHDA, CDR2 SQIVND (reference sequence). Trimming stripped 1 base from V and 4 bases from J, with 8 bases between.

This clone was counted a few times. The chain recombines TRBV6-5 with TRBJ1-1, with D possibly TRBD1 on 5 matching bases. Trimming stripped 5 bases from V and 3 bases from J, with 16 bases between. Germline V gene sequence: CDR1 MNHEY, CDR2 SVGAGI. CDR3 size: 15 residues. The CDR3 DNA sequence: TGTGCCAGCAGTCGTCCAGGGCTGAGGTACACTGAAGCTTTCTTT. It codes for CASSRPGLRYTEAFF.

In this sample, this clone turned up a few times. The CDR3 DNA follows: TGCAGCGTTGCAGGGGAGGGCACTGAAGCTTTCTTT. Translating it yields CSVAGEGTEAFF. The chain joins TRBV29-1 to TRBJ1-1; possible D gene TRBD1, 6 bases. In germline, CDR1 is SQVTM, CDR2 ANQGSEA. Deletions cut 4 bases from V and 4 bases from J, with 10 bases between. The CDR3 loop spans 12 amino acids.

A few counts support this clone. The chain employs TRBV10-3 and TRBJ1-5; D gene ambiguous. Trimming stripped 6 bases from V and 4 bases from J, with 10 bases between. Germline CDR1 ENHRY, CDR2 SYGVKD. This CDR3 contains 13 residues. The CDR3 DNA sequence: TGTGCCATCAGCCCGGACGTGAATCAGCCCCAGCATTTT. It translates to CAISPDVNQPQHF.

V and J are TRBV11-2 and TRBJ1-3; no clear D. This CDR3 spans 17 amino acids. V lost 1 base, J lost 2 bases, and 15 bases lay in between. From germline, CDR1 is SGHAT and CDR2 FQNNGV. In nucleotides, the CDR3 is TGTGCCAGCAGCTTAGTGCCTATCAAGAGGCCTGGAAACACCATATATTTT. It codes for CASSLVPIKRPGNTIYF.

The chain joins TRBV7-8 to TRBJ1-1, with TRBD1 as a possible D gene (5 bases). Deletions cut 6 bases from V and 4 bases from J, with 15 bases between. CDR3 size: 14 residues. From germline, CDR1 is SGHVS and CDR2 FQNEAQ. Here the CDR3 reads CASSIGRATTEAFF. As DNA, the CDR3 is TGTGCCAGCAGTATAGGCAGGGCGACCACTGAAGCTTTCTTT.